The 25 T cell receptor beta chains in this list originate from one sample, sequenced in a study of blood T cell repertoires in COVID-19. The data were produced by immunoSEQ multiplex PCR, yet TCRdb's version contains in-frame clones alone and is incomplete. The table records about 39,000 clones, about 85% of them present only once. Material for sequencing was peripheral blood. These receptors were obtained from a man between 60 and 75 years old with acute or convalescent COVID-19.

This sequence joins TRBV11-2 and TRBJ1-1; TRBD1 might be the D (6 bases). V lost 5 bases and J 1 base, leaving 14 bases between the germline ends. Germline CDR1 and CDR2: SGHAT and FQNNGV. This CDR3 contains 15 residues. The CDR3 DNA reads TGTGCCAGCAGCCCGGGAGGGGGTCGGAACACTGAAGCTTTCTTT. Protein sequence: CASSPGGGRNTEAFF.

This sequence joins TRBV5-1 and TRBJ2-7; a weak D match, TRBD2 (6 bases). Trimming stripped 0 bases from V and 4 bases from J, with 11 bases between. The CDR3 spans 14 residues. CDR1 and CDR2 from the germline V gene are SGHRS and YFSETQ. The CDR3 coding sequence is TGCGCCAGCAGCTTGGTGGAGGGTGATTACGAGCAGTACTTC. Its protein product is CASSLVEGDYEQYF.

The chain couples TRBV5-1 to TRBJ2-2; weak D call: TRBD1 (6 bases). Per the germline V gene, CDR1 is SGHRS and CDR2 is YFSETQ. Deletions cut 5 bases from V and 6 bases from J, with 17 bases between. CDR3 length: 15 residues. The DNA for the CDR3 is TGCGCCAGCAGATTTCAGGGGCCCACGCCCGGGGAGCTGTTTTTT. The encoded protein is CASRFQGPTPGELFF.

CDR3 protein: CASSPEGSMAQPQHF. The CDR3 DNA follows: TGTGCCAGCTCGCCGGAGGGTTCAATGGCTCAGCCCCAGCATTTT. V is TRBV18 and J is TRBJ1-5; D unresolved. The germline CDR1 and CDR2 sequences are KGHSH and LQKENI. Deletions cut 6 bases from V and 6 bases from J, with 18 bases between. The CDR3 totals 15 residues.

This chain uses TRBV2 with TRBJ1-2; TRBD1 is a possible D gene (6 bases). V dropped 6 bases and J dropped 4 bases, with 18 bases sitting between them. CDR1 SNHLY and CDR2 FYNNEI come from the germline V gene. The CDR3 is made up of 15 amino acids. The CDR3 bases are TGTGCCAGCAGCGACCTCCAGGGGCATGGCTATGGCTACACCTTC. Translated, it gives CASSDLQGHGYGYTF. Combining the CDR3 with reference TRBV2 and TRBJ1-2 gives the whole variable domain EPEVTQTPSHQVTQMGQEVILRCVPISNHLYFYWYRQILGQKVEFLVSFYNNEISEKSEIFDDQFSVERPDGSNFTLKIRSTKLEDSAMYFCASSDLQGHGYGYTFGSGTRLTVV.

This chain connects TRBV2 to TRBJ2-7; D possibly corresponds to TRBD2 (6 bases). V shed 8 bases and J shed 4 bases, with 21 bases lying between them. Germline loops: CDR1 SNHLY, CDR2 FYNNEI. The CDR3 is made up of 15 amino acids. The chain's CDR3 is CASEKGLLGGYEQYF. CDR3 bases: TGTGCCAGCGAAAAGGGACTTCTGGGTGGGTACGAGCAGTACTTC.

The table lists this clone with a count of one. The J gene is TRBJ1-2, the V gene TRBV5-4, with 12 bases fitting TRBD1. Looked up from germline, CDR1 is SGHNT and CDR2 is YYREEE (reference sequence). Trimming cost V 4 bases and J 6 bases; bases outside gene matches: 7. There are 15 residues in the CDR3. The CDR3 DNA reads as TGTGCCAGCAGCCCCCGGGACAGGGGGCTAGATGGCTACACCTTC. Its translation: CASSPRDRGLDGYTF.

The chain uses TRBV2 and TRBJ2-7; 8 bases fit TRBD2. The germline CDR1 and CDR2 sequences are SNHLY and FYNNEI. The CDR3 length is 15 residues. V trimming: 2 bases; J trimming: 2 bases; junction bases outside the gene matches: 5. CDR3: CASSERGSGAYEQYF. DNA for the CDR3: TGTGCCAGCAGTGAACGGGGTAGCGGGGCCTACGAGCAGTACTTC.

The gene calls are TRBV12-3 or TRBV12-4 and TRBJ1-2; D might be TRBD1 (5 bases). Trimming shortened V by 6 bases and J by 4 bases, and 9 bases separated the two germline ends. This CDR3 spans 12 amino acids. CDR3 in DNA: TGTGCCAGCAGCTCGACAGTCTATGGCTACACCTTC. Translating it yields CASSSTVYGYTF.

This chain connects TRBV28 to TRBJ2-5; D may be TRBD2 (7 bases). Trimming shortened V by 2 bases and J by 5 bases, and 15 bases separated the two germline ends. CDR3 size: 15 residues. The germline V gene has CDR1 MDHEN and CDR2 SYDVKM. The CDR3 coding sequence is TGTGCCAGCAGTTTACTCGGGGGGCGTCTGGAGACCCAGTACTTC. This codes for CASSLLGGRLETQYF. Together with reference TRBV28 and TRBJ2-5, the CDR3 gives the full variable domain: DVKVTQSSRYLVKRTGEKVFLECVQDMDHENMFWYRQDPGLGLRLIYFSYDVKMKEKGDIPEGYSVSREKKERFSLILESASTNQTSMYLCASSLLGGRLETQYFGPGTRLLVL.

The V gene is TRBV7-9, the J gene TRBJ2-2; D remains ambiguous. V gave up 5 bases and J gave up 7 bases, with 11 bases separating them. There are 13 residues in the CDR3. Germline CDR1 reads SEHNR; CDR2 reads FQNEAQ (reference sequence). The CDR3 coding sequence is TGTGCCAGCAGCCCAGAGGTTTTCGGGGAGCTGTTTTTT. Amino acid sequence: CASSPEVFGELFF.

The count of this clone is one. The chain's CDR3 is CASEQGGNQPQHF. Written as DNA, the CDR3 is TGTGCCAGCGAACAGGGAGGCAATCAGCCCCAGCATTTT. V is TRBV2 and J is TRBJ1-5; perhaps TRBD1 as D (6 bases). This CDR3 is built from 13 residues. Germline loops: CDR1 SNHLY, CDR2 FYNNEI. Trimming shortened V by 8 bases and J by 2 bases, and 10 bases separated the two germline ends.

The chain links TRBV29-1 to TRBJ1-2, with D tentatively TRBD1 (6 bases). CDR3 length equals 13 residues. The germline gives CDR1 SQVTM, CDR2 ANQGSEA. Trimming stripped 7 bases from V and 3 bases from J, with 15 bases between. CDR3 nucleotides: TGCAGCGCCCCTGACAGGCTAGACTATGGCTACACCTTC. It encodes CSAPDRLDYGYTF. The entire variable domain, with the rest obtained from reference TRBV29-1 and TRBJ1-2, is as follows: SAVISQKPSRDICQRGTSLTIQCQVDSQVTMMFWYRQQPGQSLTLIATANQGSEATYESGFVIDKFPISRPNLTFSTLTVSNMSPEDSSIYLCSAPDRLDYGYTFGSGTRLTVV.

The rearrangement joins TRBV2 to TRBJ2-1; the D gene is possibly TRBD2 (6 bases). This CDR3 is built from 15 residues. Per germline, CDR1 SNHLY and CDR2 FYNNEI. The V end lost 6 bases, the J end lost 7 bases, and 19 bases lay between the germline ends. The CDR3 DNA is TGTGCCAGCAGGCCGGGGAGCGGGCGGGTGAATGAGCAGTTCTTC. As protein: CASRPGSGRVNEQFF.

This clone was detected a few times. The genes are TRBV7-9 and TRBJ2-2; TRBD1 is a possible D gene (5 bases). Trimming removed 2 bases from V and 6 bases from J, with 7 bases in between. Germline CDR1 reads SEHNR; CDR2 reads FQNEAQ (reference sequence). The CDR3 is made up of 13 amino acids. The chain's CDR3 is CASSLLGAGELFF. Written as DNA, the CDR3 is TGTGCCAGCAGCTTATTAGGGGCCGGGGAGCTGTTTTTT.

CDR3 amino acids: CASSSGDLYEQYF. CDR3 nucleotides: TGTGCCAGCAGCTCGGGGGATCTATACGAGCAGTACTTC. The chain has TRBV13 and TRBJ2-7; D perhaps matches TRBD2 (6 bases). The germline V and J ends were trimmed by 4 bases and 4 bases, with 11 bases remaining between them. Germline V gene sequence: CDR1 PRHDT, CDR2 FYEKMQ (reference sequence). The CDR3 consists of 13 residues.

This sequence joins TRBV6-5 and TRBJ2-3, with 9 bases that match TRBD2. The CDR3 contains 16 residues. Unmatched junction bases numbered 2, after V lost 1 base and J lost 0 bases. Germline V lookup: CDR1 MNHEY, CDR2 SVGAGI. DNA for the CDR3: TGTGCCAGCAGTTACTATGCGGGAGGGAGCACAGATACGCAGTATTTT. Translation: CASSYYAGGSTDTQYF.

The chain carries TRBV13 and TRBJ1-4; 7 bases fit TRBD1. Germline CDR1 and CDR2: PRHDT and FYEKMQ (reference sequence). This CDR3 comprises 16 residues. The V and J ends lost 5 bases and 5 bases, in that order; junction bases with no gene match: 11. The DNA of the CDR3 is TGTGCCAGCAGCGCAGGGGGTGGACGGACGAATGAAAAACTGTTTTTT. It is translated as CASSAGGGRTNEKLFF.

The V and J genes are TRBV18 and TRBJ1-1, with TRBD1 as a possible D gene (5 bases). Trimming stripped 6 bases from V and 0 bases from J, with 8 bases between. The germline V gene encodes CDR1 KGHSH and CDR2 LQKENI. This CDR3 has 13 amino acids. The CDR3 is CASSGGMNTEAFF. CDR3 coding DNA: TGTGCCAGCTCCGGGGGGATGAACACTGAAGCTTTCTTT.

The CDR3 region is CATSRGTSGTYEQYF. CDR3 bases: TGTGCCACCAGCAGAGGCACTAGCGGCACCTACGAGCAGTACTTC. The rearrangement links TRBV15 to TRBJ2-7; 8 positions match TRBD2. Germline lookup yields CDR1 LNHNV and CDR2 YYDKDF (reference sequence). This CDR3 region has 15 residues. V shed 1 base and J 2 bases; nucleotides not matched to a gene: 4. The full variable domain, in which reference TRBV15 and TRBJ2-7 provide the parts outside the CDR3, is DAMVIQNPRYQVTQFGKPVTLSCSQTLNHNVMYWYQQKSSQAPKLLFHYYDKDFNNEADTPDNFQSRRPNTSFCFLDIRSPGLGDTAMYLCATSRGTSGTYEQYFGPGTRLTVT.

The rearrangement links TRBV9 to TRBJ2-2; TRBD2 might be the D (6 bases). The V gene lost 1 base and the J gene lost 3 bases, with 13 bases spanning the gap. CDR3 length: 16 residues. From germline, CDR1 is SGDLS and CDR2 YYNGEE. Here the CDR3 DNA reads TGTGCCAGCAGCGTACTGTGGGAGGTTCACACCGGGGAGCTGTTTTTT. Amino acids: CASSVLWEVHTGELFF. The complete variable domain, with remaining parts taken from reference TRBV9 and TRBJ2-2, reads DSGVTQTPKHLITATGQRVTLRCSPRSGDLSVYWYQQSLDQGLQFLIQYYNGEERAKGNILERFSAQQFPDLHSELNLSSLELGDSALYFCASSVLWEVHTGELFFGEGSRLTVL.

The genes are TRBV7-2 and TRBJ2-3, with 8 bases fitting TRBD2. CDR1 and CDR2 (germline): SGHTA, FQGNSA. V shed 4 bases, J shed 3 bases, and the junction held 6 bases outside the gene matches. The CDR3 consists of 15 residues. This CDR3 reads CASSSQRGRTDTQYF. The CDR3, as DNA: TGTGCCAGCAGCTCGCAGCGGGGGAGGACAGATACGCAGTATTTT.

The chain employs TRBV4-3 and TRBJ1-1; D might be TRBD1 (5 bases). CDR1 and CDR2 from the germline V gene are LGHNA and YSLEER. Between the trimmed V and J ends, which lost 1 base and 7 bases, there was a span of 13 bases. This CDR3 has 14 residues. The CDR3 loop reads CASSQVSGGIEAFF. CDR3 nucleotide sequence: TGCGCCAGCAGCCAAGTTTCGGGGGGGATTGAAGCTTTCTTT.

The gene calls are TRBV5-4 and TRBJ2-3; D perhaps matches TRBD1 (7 bases). The V and J ends lost 3 bases and 2 bases respectively, with 13 bases between them. The CDR3 contains 15 residues. Germline V gene data show CDR1 as SGHNT and CDR2 as YYREEE (reference sequence). CDR3 in amino acids: CASSWGDSVTDTQYF. CDR3 nucleotide sequence: TGTGCCAGCAGCTGGGGGGACAGCGTCACAGATACGCAGTATTTT.

This chain joins TRBV19 and TRBJ1-3; 9 nucleotides line up with TRBD1. V was clipped by 4 bases and J by 4 bases; unmatched bases: 2. The germline V gene encodes CDR1 LNHDA and CDR2 SQIVND (reference sequence). The CDR3 runs to 14 residues. CDR3 loop: CASSRTGDGNTIYF. CDR3 DNA: TGTGCCAGTAGTAGGACAGGGGACGGAAACACCATATATTTT.